This T cell receptor beta chain was recovered during a study of T cells in Graves' hyperthyroidism and ophthalmopathy. Turning to the study itself: Staff took peripheral blood when the initial diagnosis was made, before any treatment began.

The length of the CDR3 is 15 residues. Germline lookup yields CDR1 SGHAT and CDR2 FQNNGV. The V end lost 1 base, the J end lost 8 bases, and 12 bases lay between the germline ends. There are many counts of this clonotype. What was amplified from RNA transcripts were TCR beta CDR3 regions. TCR CDR3 regions were first amplified by RT-PCR with HTBI primers. TCRdb re-analysed the multiplex PCR reads in MiXCR, keeping a single row per CDR3 protein. The profile shows under 400,000 distinct CDR3 sequences, approximately 14% of them singletons. Lactation, pregnancy, other autoimmune disease or uncontrolled infection excluded patients.

The sample was blood. This receptor was taken from a woman aged 18-29 years with Graves' hyperthyroidism that later progressed to Graves' ophthalmopathy. The V and J genes are TRBV11-2 and TRBJ1-6; no reliable D call. In DNA form, the CDR3 reads TGTGCCAGCAGCTTAGTTCGGGGAACCCATTCACCCCTCCACTTT. Amino acids: CASSLVRGTHSPLHF.